Below are 23 T cell receptor beta chains sequenced from a single sample in a study of a mutant IDH1 vaccine in newly diagnosed glioma. Described time point: week 35, safety follow-up. The study gave 300 ug of mutant IDH1 20-mer peptide per vaccine dose, with topical imiquimod. For these TCRs, the target antigens are not known. Assay used: immunoSEQ multiplex PCR; TCRdb lists only in-frame clones, some missing. Of approximately 45,000 clones in the sample, over 80% were seen once. Sequencing was performed on PBMCs, taken from a glioma patient whose treatment included an IDH1 peptide vaccine. These receptor sequences come from a man in his forties or fifties with glioma.

The chain uses TRBV7-8 and TRBJ1-2, with TRBD1 identical over 11 bases. J was trimmed by 4 bases and V by 5 bases; bases with no gene match: 6. The germline V gene has CDR1 SGHVS and CDR2 FQNEAQ. CDR3 length: 15 amino acids. The CDR3 spells CASSRSGTGGYGYTF. The DNA for the CDR3 is TGTGCCAGCAGCCGCTCTGGGACAGGGGGCTATGGCTACACCTTC.

V is TRBV9 and J is TRBJ1-4; 7 bases match TRBD1. Trimming removed 3 bases from V and 2 bases from J; junction bases left unmatched: 10. The CDR3 length is 17 residues. CDR1 and CDR2 (germline): SGDLS, YYNGEE. This chain's CDR3 is CASSGTTGDSTNEKLFF. The CDR3 DNA reads TGTGCCAGCAGCGGTACCACAGGGGACTCTACTAATGAAAAACTGTTTTTT.

This clone was picked up one time. The chain has TRBV30 and TRBJ2-2, with 10 positions matching TRBD2. The junction had 14 bases not matched to a gene; V was cut back by 4 bases and J by 6 bases. Germline V gene sequence: CDR1 GTSNPN, CDR2 SVGIG (reference sequence). This CDR3 has 17 residues. CDR3 sequence: CAWTHRLAGEVAGELFF. Here the CDR3 DNA reads TGTGCCTGGACCCACAGGCTAGCGGGAGAGGTAGCCGGGGAGCTGTTTTTT.

The rearrangement uses TRBV5-1 and TRBJ2-7; 9 bases fit TRBD1. J lost 1 base, V lost 4 bases, and 3 bases had no gene match. Per germline, CDR1 SGHRS and CDR2 YFSETQ. The CDR3 sequence is 14 residues long. The CDR3 coding sequence is TGCGCCAGCAGCGGAGGGACAGGGTCCTACGAGCAGTACTTC. It encodes CASSGGTGSYEQYF.

The chain carries TRBV27 and TRBJ2-4, with TRBD1 matching over 11 bases. Germline V lookup: CDR1 MNHEY, CDR2 SMNVEV (reference sequence). V gave up 6 bases and J gave up 8 bases; unmatched junction bases: 6. The CDR3 extends over 14 amino acids. CDR3 nucleotides: TGTGCCAGCAGAGAGGACAGGGGGCAAGACATTCAGTACTTC. Translation gives CASREDRGQDIQYF.

The CDR3 loop reads CAWSNGQGVSGGYQETQYF. CDR3 bases: TGTGCCTGGAGTAACGGACAGGGGGTGAGCGGGGGGTACCAAGAGACCCAGTACTTC. This chain links TRBV30 with TRBJ2-5; possible D gene TRBD1, 10 bases. This CDR3 spans 19 amino acids. V gave up 2 bases and J gave up 0 bases, with 25 bases separating them. The germline V gene encodes CDR1 GTSNPN and CDR2 SVGIG (reference sequence).

J is TRBJ1-2 and V is TRBV2; D perhaps matches TRBD1 (6 bases). Germline-derived CDR1 and CDR2 are SNHLY and FYNNEI. The CDR3 contains 15 residues. Trimming took off 7 bases at V and 4 bases at J, with 19 bases between the two ends. This CDR3 reads CASTSGTPKTYGYTF. CDR3 nucleotides: TGTGCCAGCACCTCCGGGACACCAAAGACCTATGGCTACACCTTC.

V is TRBV7-2 and J is TRBJ1-6; tentatively, D is TRBD1 (6 bases). Trimming removed 3 bases at V and 5 bases at J, with 8 bases between. The germline V gene has CDR1 SGHTA and CDR2 FQGNSA. The CDR3 length is 14 residues. The chain's CDR3 is CASSFGQNNSPLHF. For the CDR3, the DNA is TGTGCCAGCAGCTTTGGACAGAATAATTCACCCCTCCACTTT.

The CDR3 is CASSLSVQETQYF. The CDR3 DNA reads as TGTGCCAGCTCACTGTCTGTACAAGAGACCCAGTACTTC. The chain couples TRBV18 to TRBJ2-5; D call uncertain. Trimming shortened V by 4 bases and J by 2 bases, and 8 bases separated the two germline ends. This CDR3 is built from 13 residues. The V gene's germline CDR1 is KGHSH and CDR2 LQKENI.

This chain links TRBV4-3 with TRBJ2-1, with 10 bases aligning to TRBD1. The ends lost 1 base at V and 8 bases at J; junction bases unmatched: 2. This CDR3 is built from 14 residues. Germline CDR1 and CDR2: LGHNA and YSLEER. CDR3 sequence reads: CASSQGTGGYEQFF. As DNA, the CDR3 is TGCGCCAGCAGCCAAGGGACAGGGGGGTATGAGCAGTTCTTC.

This sequence joins TRBV27 and TRBJ2-2; TRBD1 matches at 8 bases. From germline, CDR1 is MNHEY and CDR2 SMNVEV (reference sequence). The CDR3 is 15 amino acids. J was trimmed by 6 bases and V by 3 bases; bases with no gene match: 6. The CDR3 DNA is TGTGCCAGCAGTTTCCGACAGGGGTTAGCCGGGGAGCTGTTTTTT. Its protein product is CASSFRQGLAGELFF.

The table lists this clone with a count of one. The chain employs TRBV7-6 and TRBJ2-1, with D possibly matching TRBD2 (6 bases). The germline gives CDR1 SGHVS, CDR2 FNYEAQ. The CDR3 loop spans 15 amino acids. The ends were cut back, 0 bases at V and 6 bases at J, with 12 bases in the middle. The CDR3 here is CASSLAELASNEQFF. CDR3 in DNA: TGTGCCAGCAGCTTAGCAGAGCTAGCGAGCAATGAGCAGTTCTTC.

This chain joins TRBV25-1 and TRBJ2-7; tentatively, D is TRBD1 (5 bases). V was trimmed by 1 base and J by 3 bases, leaving 10 bases between them. The CDR3 sequence is 14 residues long. Germline V CDR1 and CDR2: MGHDK, SYGVNS. CDR3 in DNA: TGTGCCAGCAGTGAATTCCCCGGACACTACGAGCAGTACTTC. The encoded protein is CASSEFPGHYEQYF.

This chain connects TRBV27 to TRBJ1-5; possible D gene TRBD1, 5 bases. The CDR3 is made up of 14 amino acids. V was cut by 4 bases and J by 3 bases, with 10 bases left in between. The germline V gene has CDR1 MNHEY and CDR2 SMNVEV (reference sequence). CDR3 nucleotides: TGTGCCAGCAGTTACAGGCCGGACAATCAGCCCCAGCATTTT. The encoded protein is CASSYRPDNQPQHF.

Concerning this clone: A read error may account for a junction end that differs from germline. The gene calls are TRBV5-6 and TRBJ2-3; 7 nucleotides agree with TRBD1. Per germline, CDR1 SGHDT and CDR2 YYEEEE. CDR3 length equals 13 residues. CDR3 sequence: CASSLAETGSPVF. As DNA, the CDR3 is TGTGCCAGCAGCTTGGCCGAGACAGGGTCCCCTGTTTTT. Full variable domain (outside the CDR3, taken from reference TRBV5-6 and TRBJ2-3): DAGVTQSPTHLIKTRGQQVTLRCSPKSGHDTVSWYQQALGQGPQFIFQYYEEEERQRGNFPDRFSGHQFPNYSSELNVNALLLGDSALYLCASSLAETGSPVFGPGTRLTVL.

The V call is TRBV11-3, the J call TRBJ1-4; D remains ambiguous. The germline V gene has CDR1 SGHNT and CDR2 YENEEA. Trimming shortened V by 5 bases and J by 7 bases, and 11 bases separated the two germline ends. This CDR3 contains 13 residues. Written as DNA, the CDR3 is TGTGCCAGCAGCGCACAACAAGGTGAAAAACTGTTTTTT. It encodes CASSAQQGEKLFF.

The rearrangement joins TRBV5-1 to TRBJ2-2; D is undetermined. Per the germline V gene, CDR1 is SGHRS and CDR2 is YFSETQ. With 2 bases removed from V and 3 bases from J, the gap between germline ends came to 11 bases. The CDR3 extends over 15 amino acids. In DNA form, the CDR3 reads TGCGCCAGCAGCTTTACCACGGCCGACACCGGGGAGCTGTTTTTT. It yields the protein CASSFTTADTGELFF.

This clone showed up just once. CDR3 in amino acids: CASSVVGGDEQYF. The CDR3 DNA sequence: TGTGCCAGCAGCGTAGTGGGGGGGGACGAGCAGTACTTC. The J gene is TRBJ2-7, the V gene TRBV9, with 7 positions matching TRBD2. The germline V gene has CDR1 SGDLS and CDR2 YYNGEE. V was clipped by 0 bases and J by 5 bases; unmatched bases: 2. The CDR3 runs to 13 residues.

V usage is TRBV4-1 and J usage is TRBJ2-1; maybe TRBD2 (6 bases). The CDR3 consists of 17 residues. With 8 bases removed from V and 4 bases from J, the gap between germline ends came to 24 bases. CDR1 and CDR2 (germline): MGHRA, YSYEKL. CDR3 in amino acids: CASAGGPIGRGYNEQFF. DNA of the CDR3: TGCGCCAGCGCCGGGGGTCCCATAGGTAGGGGATACAATGAGCAGTTCTTC.

The rearrangement uses TRBV2 and TRBJ2-3; 9 bases align to TRBD2. Per the germline V gene, CDR1 is SNHLY and CDR2 is FYNNEI. The CDR3 is 15 residues long. V shed 5 bases and J 2 bases; nucleotides not matched to a gene: 5. CDR3 residues: CASSWVAGVTDTQYF. DNA for the CDR3: TGTGCCAGCAGTTGGGTAGCGGGAGTCACAGATACGCAGTATTTT.

The chain employs TRBV4-3 and TRBJ1-3, with 7 positions matching TRBD1. CDR1 LGHNA and CDR2 YSLEER come from the germline V gene. Unmatched junction bases numbered 6, after V lost 4 bases and J lost 0 bases. CDR3 length: 16 residues. CDR3 DNA sequence: TGCGCCAGCAGCCTATCCGGGACAGTCTCTGGAAACACCATATATTTT. It yields the protein CASSLSGTVSGNTIYF.

This sequence joins TRBV5-1 and TRBJ1-5, with TRBD1 identical over 7 bases. The CDR3 is made up of 16 amino acids. J lost 7 bases, V lost 0 bases, and 10 bases had no gene match. CDR1 is SGHRS and CDR2 is YFSETQ in the germline V gene. The CDR3 nucleotides are TGCGCCAGCAGCTTGGAGGGGGCAAGCGTTGGACAGCCCCAGCATTTT. It encodes CASSLEGASVGQPQHF. The full variable domain, its missing parts supplied by reference TRBV5-1 and TRBJ1-5, is KAGVTQTPRYLIKTRGQQVTLSCSPISGHRSVSWYQQTPGQGLQFLFEYFSETQRNKGNFPGRFSGRQFSNSRSEMNVSTLELGDSALYLCASSLEGASVGQPQHFGDGTRLSIL.

Concerning this clone: The same CDR3 can be traced to other DNA sequences in this sample. The genes are TRBV19 and TRBJ1-5; D unclear. Trimming shortened V by 3 bases and J by 0 bases, and 6 bases separated the two germline ends. This CDR3 spans 14 amino acids. In germline, CDR1 is LNHDA, CDR2 SQIVND (reference sequence). In nucleotides, the CDR3 is TGTGCCAGTAGTATTAGAGATAGCAATCAGCCCCAGCATTTT. It is translated as CASSIRDSNQPQHF.